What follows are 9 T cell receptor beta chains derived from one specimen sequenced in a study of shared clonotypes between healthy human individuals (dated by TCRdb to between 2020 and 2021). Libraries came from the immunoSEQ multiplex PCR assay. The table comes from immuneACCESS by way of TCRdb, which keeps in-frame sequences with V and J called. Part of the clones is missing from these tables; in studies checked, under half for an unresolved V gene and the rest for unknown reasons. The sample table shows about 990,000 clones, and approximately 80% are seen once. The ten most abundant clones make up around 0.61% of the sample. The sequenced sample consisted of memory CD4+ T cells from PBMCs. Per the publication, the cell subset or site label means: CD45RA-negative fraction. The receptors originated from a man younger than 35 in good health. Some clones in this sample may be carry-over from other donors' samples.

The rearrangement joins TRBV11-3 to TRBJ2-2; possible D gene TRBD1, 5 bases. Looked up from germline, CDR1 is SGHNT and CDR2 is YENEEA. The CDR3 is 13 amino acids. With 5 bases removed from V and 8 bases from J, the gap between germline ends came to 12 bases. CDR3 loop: CASSPVAGGELFF. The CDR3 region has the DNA TGTGCCAGCAGCCCTGTGGCAGGGGGGGAGCTGTTTTTT.

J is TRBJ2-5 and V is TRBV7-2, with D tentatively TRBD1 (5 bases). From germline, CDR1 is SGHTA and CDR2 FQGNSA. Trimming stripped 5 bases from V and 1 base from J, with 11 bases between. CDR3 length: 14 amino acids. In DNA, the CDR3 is TGTGCCAGCAGCCGAACAGGAGCCCAAGAGACCCAGTACTTC. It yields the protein CASSRTGAQETQYF.

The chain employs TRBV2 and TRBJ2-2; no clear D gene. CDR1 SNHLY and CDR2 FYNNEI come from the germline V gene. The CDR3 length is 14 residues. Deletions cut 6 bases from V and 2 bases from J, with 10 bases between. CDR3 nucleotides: TGTGCCAGCAGGGCAGACGGAAACACCGGGGAGCTGTTTTTT. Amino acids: CASRADGNTGELFF.

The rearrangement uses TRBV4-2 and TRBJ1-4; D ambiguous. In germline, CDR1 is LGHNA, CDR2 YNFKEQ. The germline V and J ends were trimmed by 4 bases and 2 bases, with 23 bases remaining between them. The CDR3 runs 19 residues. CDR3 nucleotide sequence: TGTGCCAGCAGCCTTCGTCACGGTGGTGGGGAGTTGACTAATGAAAAACTGTTTTTT. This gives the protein CASSLRHGGGELTNEKLFF.

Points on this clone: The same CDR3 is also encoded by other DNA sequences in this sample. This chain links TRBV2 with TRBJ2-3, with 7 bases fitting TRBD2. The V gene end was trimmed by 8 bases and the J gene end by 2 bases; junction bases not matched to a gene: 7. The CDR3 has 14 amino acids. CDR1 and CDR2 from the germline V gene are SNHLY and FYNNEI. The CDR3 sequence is CASGLAGVTDTQYF. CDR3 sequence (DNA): TGTGCCAGCGGATTGGCGGGAGTCACAGATACGCAGTATTTT.

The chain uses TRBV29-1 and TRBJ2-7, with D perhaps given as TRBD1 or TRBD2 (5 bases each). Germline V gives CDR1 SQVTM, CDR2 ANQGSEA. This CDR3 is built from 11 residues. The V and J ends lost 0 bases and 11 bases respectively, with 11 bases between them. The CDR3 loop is CSVEEVGVKYF. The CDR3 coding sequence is TGCAGCGTTGAAGAGGTGGGGGTTAAGTACTTC.

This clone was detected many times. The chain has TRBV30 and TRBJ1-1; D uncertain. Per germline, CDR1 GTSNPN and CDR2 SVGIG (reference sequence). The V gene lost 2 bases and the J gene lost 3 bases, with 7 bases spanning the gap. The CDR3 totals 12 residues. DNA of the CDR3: TGTGCCTGGAGTCGGACCCACACTGAAGCTTTCTTT. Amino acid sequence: CAWSRTHTEAFF.

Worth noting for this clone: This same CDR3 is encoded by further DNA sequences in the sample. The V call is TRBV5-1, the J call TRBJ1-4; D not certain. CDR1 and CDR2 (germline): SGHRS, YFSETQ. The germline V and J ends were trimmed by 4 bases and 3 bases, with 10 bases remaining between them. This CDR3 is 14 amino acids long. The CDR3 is CASSLTVPNEKLFF. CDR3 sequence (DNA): TGCGCCAGCAGCCTGACGGTCCCTAATGAAAAACTGTTTTTT.

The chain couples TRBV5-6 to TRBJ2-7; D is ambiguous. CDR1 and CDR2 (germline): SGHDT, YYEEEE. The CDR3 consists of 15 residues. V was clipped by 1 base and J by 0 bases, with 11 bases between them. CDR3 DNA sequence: TGTGCCAGCAGCTTGTCCCTAATTAGCTCCTACGAGCAGTACTTC. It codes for CASSLSLISSYEQYF.